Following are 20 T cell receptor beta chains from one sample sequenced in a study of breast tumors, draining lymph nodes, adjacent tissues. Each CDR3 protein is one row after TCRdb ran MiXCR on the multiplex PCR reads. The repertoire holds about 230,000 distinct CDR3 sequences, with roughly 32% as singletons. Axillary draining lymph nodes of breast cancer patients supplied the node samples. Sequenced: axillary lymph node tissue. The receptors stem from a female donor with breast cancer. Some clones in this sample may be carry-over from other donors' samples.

The DNA for the CDR3 is TGTGCCTCACATGAAGGGCTCGCGAACACCGGGGAGCTGTTTTTT. It is translated as CASHEGLANTGELFF. The rearrangement uses TRBV30 and TRBJ2-2; no firm D call. Between the trimmed V and J ends, which lost 7 bases and 0 bases, there was a span of 15 bases. Germline V CDR1 and CDR2: GTSNPN, SVGIG (reference sequence). CDR3 length: 15 residues. Full variable domain (outside the CDR3, taken from reference TRBV30 and TRBJ2-2): SQTIHQWPATLVQPVGSPLSLECTVEGTSNPNLYWYRQAAGRGLQLLFYSVGIGQISSEVPQNLSASRPQDRQFILSSKKLLLSDSGFYLCASHEGLANTGELFFGEGSRLTVL.

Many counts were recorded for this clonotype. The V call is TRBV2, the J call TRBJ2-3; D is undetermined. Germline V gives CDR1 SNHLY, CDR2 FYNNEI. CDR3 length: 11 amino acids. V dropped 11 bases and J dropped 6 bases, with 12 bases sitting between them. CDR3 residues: CASSRSDTQYF. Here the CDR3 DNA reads TGTGCCTCATCCCGTTCCGATACGCAGTATTTT. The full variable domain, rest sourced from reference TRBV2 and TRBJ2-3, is EPEVTQTPSHQVTQMGQEVILRCVPISNHLYFYWYRQILGQKVEFLVSFYNNEISEKSEIFDDQFSVERPDGSNFTLKIRSTKLEDSAMYFCASSRSDTQYFGPGTRLTVL.

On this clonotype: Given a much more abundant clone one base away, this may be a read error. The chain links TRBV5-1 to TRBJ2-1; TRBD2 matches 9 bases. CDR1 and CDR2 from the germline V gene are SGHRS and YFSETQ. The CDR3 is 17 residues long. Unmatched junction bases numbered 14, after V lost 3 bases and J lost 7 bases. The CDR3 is CASSSAGGLAGGNEQFF. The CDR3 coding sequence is TGCGCCAGCAGCTCCGCGGGGGGCCTGGCGGGAGGGAATGAGCAGTTCTTC.

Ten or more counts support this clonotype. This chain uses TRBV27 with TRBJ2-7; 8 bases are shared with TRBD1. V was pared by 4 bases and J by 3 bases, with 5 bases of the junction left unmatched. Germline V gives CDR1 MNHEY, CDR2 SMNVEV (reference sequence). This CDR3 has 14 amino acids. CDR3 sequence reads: CASSSLRGHYEQYF. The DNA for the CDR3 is TGTGCCAGCAGTTCCCTCAGGGGGCACTACGAGCAGTACTTC.

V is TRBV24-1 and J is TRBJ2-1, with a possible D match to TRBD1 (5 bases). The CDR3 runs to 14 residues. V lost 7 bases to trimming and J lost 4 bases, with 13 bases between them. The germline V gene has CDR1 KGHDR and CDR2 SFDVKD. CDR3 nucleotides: TGTGCCACCAGCAGCCCGGACATTTACAATGAGCAGTTCTTC. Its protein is CATSSPDIYNEQFF.

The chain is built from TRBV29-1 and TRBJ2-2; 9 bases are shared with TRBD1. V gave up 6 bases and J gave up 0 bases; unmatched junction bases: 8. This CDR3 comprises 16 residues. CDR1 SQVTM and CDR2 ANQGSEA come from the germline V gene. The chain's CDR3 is CSVEGQGCANTGELFF. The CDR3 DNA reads TGCAGCGTGGAGGGACAGGGCTGTGCGAACACCGGGGAGCTGTTTTTT.

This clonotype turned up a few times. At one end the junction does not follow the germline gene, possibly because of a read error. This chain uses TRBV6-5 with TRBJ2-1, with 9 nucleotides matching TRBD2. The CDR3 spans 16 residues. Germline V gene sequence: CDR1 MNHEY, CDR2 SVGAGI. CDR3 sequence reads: CASSHSRLAGRNEQFF. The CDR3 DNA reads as TGTGCCAGCAGTCACTCGCGTCTAGCGGGGAGGAATGAGCAGTTCTTC.

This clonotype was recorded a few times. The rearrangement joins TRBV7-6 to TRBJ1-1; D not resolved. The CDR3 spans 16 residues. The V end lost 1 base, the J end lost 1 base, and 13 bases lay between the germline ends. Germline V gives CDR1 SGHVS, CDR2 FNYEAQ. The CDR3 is CASSLVSGGANTEAFF. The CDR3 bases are TGTGCCAGCAGCTTAGTATCAGGAGGTGCGAACACTGAAGCTTTCTTT.

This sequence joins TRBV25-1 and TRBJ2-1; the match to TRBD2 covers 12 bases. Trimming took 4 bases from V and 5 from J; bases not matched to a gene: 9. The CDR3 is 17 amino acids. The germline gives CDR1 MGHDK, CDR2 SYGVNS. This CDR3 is CASSGGPTSGSDNEQFF. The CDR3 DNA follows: TGTGCCAGCAGTGGGGGTCCGACTAGCGGGAGTGACAATGAGCAGTTCTTC.

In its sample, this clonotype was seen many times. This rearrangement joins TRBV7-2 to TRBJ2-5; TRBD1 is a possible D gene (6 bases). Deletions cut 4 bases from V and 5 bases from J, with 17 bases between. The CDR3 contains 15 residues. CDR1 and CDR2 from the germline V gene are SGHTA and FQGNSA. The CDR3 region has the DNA TGTGCCAGCAGCTCTGGGGACACCTGGGGGGAGACCCAGTACTTC. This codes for CASSSGDTWGETQYF.

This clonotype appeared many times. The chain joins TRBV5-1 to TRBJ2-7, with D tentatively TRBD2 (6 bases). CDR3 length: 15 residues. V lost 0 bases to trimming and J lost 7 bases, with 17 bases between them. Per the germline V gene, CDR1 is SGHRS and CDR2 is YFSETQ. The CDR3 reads CASSLEYRGMGEQYF. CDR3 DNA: TGCGCCAGCAGCTTGGAGTATCGCGGGATGGGAGAGCAGTACTTC.

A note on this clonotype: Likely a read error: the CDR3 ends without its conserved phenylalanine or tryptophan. The CDR3 bases are TGTGCCAGCAGCTTACGGCACGGGGGCTATGGTTACACCCTC. Encoded protein: CASSLRHGGYGYTL. This chain connects TRBV7-2 to TRBJ1-2, with D perhaps matching TRBD1 (6 bases). Germline V gene sequence: CDR1 SGHTA, CDR2 FQGNSA. The CDR3 is 14 residues long.

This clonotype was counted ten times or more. CDR3 bases: TGCGCCAGCAGCCTACAGGGGGCGGTCTACAATGAGCAGTTCTTC. It translates to CASSLQGAVYNEQFF. The chain employs TRBV5-1 and TRBJ2-1; 9 bases match TRBD1. The V gene end was trimmed by 4 bases and the J gene end by 3 bases; junction bases not matched to a gene: 5. The CDR3 runs 15 residues. Germline V gene sequence: CDR1 SGHRS, CDR2 YFSETQ.

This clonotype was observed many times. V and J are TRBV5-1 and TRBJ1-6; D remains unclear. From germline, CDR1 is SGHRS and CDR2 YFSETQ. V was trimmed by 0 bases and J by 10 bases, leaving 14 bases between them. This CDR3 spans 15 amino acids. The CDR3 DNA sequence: TGCGCCAGCAGCTTGGGCGGCAATCTCAACTCACCCCTCCACTTT. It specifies CASSLGGNLNSPLHF.

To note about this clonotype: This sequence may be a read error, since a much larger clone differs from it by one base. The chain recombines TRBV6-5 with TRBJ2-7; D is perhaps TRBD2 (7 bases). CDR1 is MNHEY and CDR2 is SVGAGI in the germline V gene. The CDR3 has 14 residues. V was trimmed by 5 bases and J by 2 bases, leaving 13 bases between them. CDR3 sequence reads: CASSPDGGPYEQYF. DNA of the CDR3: TGTGCCAGCAGTCCCGACGGGGGGCCCTACGAGCAGTACTTC.

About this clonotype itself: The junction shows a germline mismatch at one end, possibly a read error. CDR3 sequence (DNA): TGTGCCGGCTCACCACCGTGGGGGGCTAACAATGAGCAGTTCTTC. Encoded protein: CAGSPPWGANNEQFF. The J gene is TRBJ2-1, the V gene TRBV18; either TRBD1 or TRBD2 may supply D (6 bases each). The CDR3 spans 15 residues. Per germline, CDR1 KGHSH and CDR2 LQKENI.

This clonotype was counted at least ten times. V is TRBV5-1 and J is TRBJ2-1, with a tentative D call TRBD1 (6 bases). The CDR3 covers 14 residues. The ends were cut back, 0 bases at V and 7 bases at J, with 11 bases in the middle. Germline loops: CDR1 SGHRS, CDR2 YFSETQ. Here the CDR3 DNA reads TGCGCCAGCAGCTTGGGACAGGTTGGAAATGAGCAGTTCTTC. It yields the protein CASSLGQVGNEQFF.

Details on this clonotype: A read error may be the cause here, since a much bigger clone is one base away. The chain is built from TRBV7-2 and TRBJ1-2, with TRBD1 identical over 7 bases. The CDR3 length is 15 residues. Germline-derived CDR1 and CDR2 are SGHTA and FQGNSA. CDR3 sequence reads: CACSRRTGENYGYPF. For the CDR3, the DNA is TGTGCCTGCAGCAGGCGGACAGGAGAAAACTATGGCTACCCCTTC. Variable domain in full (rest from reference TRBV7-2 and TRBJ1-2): GAGVSQSPSNKVTEKGKDVELRCDPISGHTALYWYRQSLGQGLEFLIYFQGNSAPDKSGLPSDRFSAERTGGSVSTLTIQRTQQEDSAVYLCACSRRTGENYGYPFGSGTRLTVV.

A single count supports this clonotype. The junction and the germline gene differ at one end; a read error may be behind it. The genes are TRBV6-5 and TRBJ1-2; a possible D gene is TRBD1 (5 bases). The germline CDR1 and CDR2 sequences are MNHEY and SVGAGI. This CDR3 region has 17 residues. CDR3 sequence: CASSYSSRKGTTRGCTF. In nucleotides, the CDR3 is TGTGCCAGCAGTTACTCCTCTAGGAAGGGGACTACTCGTGGCTGCACCTTC.

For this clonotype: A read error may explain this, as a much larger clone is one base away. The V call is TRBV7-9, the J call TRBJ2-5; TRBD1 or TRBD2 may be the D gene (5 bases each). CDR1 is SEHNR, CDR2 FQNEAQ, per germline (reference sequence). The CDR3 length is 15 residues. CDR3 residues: CASSRDRRVQETQHF. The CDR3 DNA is TGCGCCAGCAGCAGGGACCGCCGGGTTCAAGAGACCCAGCACTTC.